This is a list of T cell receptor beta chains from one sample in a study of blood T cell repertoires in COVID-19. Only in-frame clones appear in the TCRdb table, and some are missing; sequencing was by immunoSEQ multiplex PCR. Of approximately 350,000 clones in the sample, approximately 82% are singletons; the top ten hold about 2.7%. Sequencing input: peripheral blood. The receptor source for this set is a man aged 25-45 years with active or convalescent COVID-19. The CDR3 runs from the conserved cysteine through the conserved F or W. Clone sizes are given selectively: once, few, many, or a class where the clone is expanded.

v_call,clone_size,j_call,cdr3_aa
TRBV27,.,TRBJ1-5,CASSFGRGSNQPQHF
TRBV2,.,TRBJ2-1,CASMSPGLQDNEQFF
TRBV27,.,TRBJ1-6,CASRGRINSPLHF
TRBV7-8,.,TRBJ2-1,CASSLSARGEQFF
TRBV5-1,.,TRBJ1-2,CASSLFGTSQVNYGYTF
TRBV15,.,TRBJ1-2,CATSPTGAGDYGYTF
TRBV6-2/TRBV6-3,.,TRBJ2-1,CASSYTAGERLQFF
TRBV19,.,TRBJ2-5,CASSMLGLAEETQYF
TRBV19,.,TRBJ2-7,CASRGTSGIGEQYF
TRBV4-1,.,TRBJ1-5,CASSPRVSANQPQHF
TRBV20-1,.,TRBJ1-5,CSASPGTGYNQPQHF
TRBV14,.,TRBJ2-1,CASSHLTSITNEQFF
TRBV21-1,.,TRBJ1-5,CASSKVPGRIQPQHF
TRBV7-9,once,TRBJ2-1,CASSGPLSPYNEQFF
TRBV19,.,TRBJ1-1,CASSMGDSGDTEAFF
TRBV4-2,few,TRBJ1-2,CASSGRTATNYGYTF
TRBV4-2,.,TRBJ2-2,CASSQDTGQRNTGELFF
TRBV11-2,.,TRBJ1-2,CASSYNRAYGYTF
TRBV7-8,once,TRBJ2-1,CASSPRDRVNNEQFF
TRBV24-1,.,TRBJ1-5,CATSDRGQQAHQPQHF
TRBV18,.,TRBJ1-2,CASSPQQANPPYGYTF
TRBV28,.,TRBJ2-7,CASSTPGASSYEQYF
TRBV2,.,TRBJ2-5,CASSQGGRELETQYF
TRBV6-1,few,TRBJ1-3,CASSESTGSGNTIYF
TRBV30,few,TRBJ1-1,CAWNKIRNTEAFF
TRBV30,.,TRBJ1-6,CAWDRDRGDSPLHF
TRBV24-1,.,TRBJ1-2,CATSALDRDYGYTF
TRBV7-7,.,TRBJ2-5,CASSSLDSQETQYF
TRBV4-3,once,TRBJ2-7,CASSQDAGRSYEQYF
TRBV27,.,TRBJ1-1,CASRLTAARTEAFF
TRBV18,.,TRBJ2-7,CASSPGLASDEQYF
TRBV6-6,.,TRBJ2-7,CASSWASGGDSYEQYF
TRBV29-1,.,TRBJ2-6,CSAQTGSGANVLTF
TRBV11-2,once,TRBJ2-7,CASSLDRGREQYF
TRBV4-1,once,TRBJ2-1,CASSRGREQFF
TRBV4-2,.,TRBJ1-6,CASSQELAGYNSPLHF
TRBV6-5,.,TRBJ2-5,CASSLGRGDQETQYF
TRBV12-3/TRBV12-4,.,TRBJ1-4,CASRQGPGEKLFF
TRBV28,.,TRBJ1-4,CASRAGRVNEKLFF
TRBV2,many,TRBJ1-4,CASGLDSTPGKLFF
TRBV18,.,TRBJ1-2,CASSETGFYGYTF